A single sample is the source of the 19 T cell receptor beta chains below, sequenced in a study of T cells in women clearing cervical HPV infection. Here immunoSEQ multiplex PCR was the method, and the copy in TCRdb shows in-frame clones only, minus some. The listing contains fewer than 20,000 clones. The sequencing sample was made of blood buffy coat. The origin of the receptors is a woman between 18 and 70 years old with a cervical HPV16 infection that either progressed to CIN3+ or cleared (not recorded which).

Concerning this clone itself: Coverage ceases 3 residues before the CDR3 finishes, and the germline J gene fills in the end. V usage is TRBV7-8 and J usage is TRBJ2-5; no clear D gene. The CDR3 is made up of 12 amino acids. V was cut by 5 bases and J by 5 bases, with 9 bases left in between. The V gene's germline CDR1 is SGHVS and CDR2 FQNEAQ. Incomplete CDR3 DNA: TGTGCCAGCAGCGCCGCCCGGGAGACC. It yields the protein CASSAARET. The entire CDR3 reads CASSAARETQYF.

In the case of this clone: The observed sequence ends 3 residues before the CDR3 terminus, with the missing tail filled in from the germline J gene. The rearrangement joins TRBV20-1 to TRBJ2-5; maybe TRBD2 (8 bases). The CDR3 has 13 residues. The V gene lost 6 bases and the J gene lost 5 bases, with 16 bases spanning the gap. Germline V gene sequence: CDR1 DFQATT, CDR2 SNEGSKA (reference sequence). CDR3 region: CSAGGGQRETQYF. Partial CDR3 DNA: TGCAGTGCCGGGGGGGGACAGCGGGAGACC.

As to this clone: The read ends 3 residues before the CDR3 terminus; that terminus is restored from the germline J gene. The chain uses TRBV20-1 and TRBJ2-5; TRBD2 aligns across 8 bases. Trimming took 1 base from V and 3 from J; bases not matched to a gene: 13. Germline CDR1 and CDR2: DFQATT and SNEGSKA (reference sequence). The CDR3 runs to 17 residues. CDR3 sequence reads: CSARVLAVRGVKETQYF. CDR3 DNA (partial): TGCAGTGCTAGAGTCTTAGCTGTGCGGGGGGTGAAAGAGACC.

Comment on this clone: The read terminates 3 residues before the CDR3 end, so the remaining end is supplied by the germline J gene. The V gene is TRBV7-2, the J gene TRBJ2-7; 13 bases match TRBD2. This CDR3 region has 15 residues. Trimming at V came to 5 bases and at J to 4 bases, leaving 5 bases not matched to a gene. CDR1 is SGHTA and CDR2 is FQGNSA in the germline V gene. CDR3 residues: CASSRTSGRAYEQYF. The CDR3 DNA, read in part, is TGTGCCAGCAGCAGAACTAGCGGGAGGGCGTACGAG.

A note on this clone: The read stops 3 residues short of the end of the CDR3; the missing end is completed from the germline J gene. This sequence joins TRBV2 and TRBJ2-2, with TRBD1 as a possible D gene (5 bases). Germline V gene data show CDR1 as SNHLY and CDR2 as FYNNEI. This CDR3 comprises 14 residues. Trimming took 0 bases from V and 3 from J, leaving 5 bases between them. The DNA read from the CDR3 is TGTGCCAGCAGTGAAGCAGGGGACACCGGGGAG. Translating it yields CASSEAGDTGE. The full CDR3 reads CASSEAGDTGELFF.

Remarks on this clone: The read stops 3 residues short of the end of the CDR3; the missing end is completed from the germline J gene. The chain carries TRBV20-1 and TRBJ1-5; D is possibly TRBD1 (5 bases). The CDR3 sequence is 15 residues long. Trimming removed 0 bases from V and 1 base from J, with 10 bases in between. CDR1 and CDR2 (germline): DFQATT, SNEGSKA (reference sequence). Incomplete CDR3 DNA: TGCAGTGCTAGAGATAACCGGGGGAGCAATCAGCCC. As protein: CSARDNRGSNQP. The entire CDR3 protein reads CSARDNRGSNQPQHF.

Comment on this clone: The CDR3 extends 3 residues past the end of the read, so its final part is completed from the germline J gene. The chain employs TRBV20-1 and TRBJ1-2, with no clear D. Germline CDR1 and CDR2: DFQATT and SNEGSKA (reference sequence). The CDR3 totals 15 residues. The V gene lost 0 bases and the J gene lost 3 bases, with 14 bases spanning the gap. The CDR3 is CSARDTRTADYGYTF. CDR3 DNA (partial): TGCAGTGCTAGAGATACTCGGACTGCGGACTATGGC.

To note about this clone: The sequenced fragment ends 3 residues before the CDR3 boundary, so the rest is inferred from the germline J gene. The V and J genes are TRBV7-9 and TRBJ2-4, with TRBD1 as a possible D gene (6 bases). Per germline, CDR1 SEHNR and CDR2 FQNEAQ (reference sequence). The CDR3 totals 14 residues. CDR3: CASSLGGRGYGQYF. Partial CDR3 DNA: TGTGCCAGCAGCTTAGGGGGCAGGGGCTATGGT.

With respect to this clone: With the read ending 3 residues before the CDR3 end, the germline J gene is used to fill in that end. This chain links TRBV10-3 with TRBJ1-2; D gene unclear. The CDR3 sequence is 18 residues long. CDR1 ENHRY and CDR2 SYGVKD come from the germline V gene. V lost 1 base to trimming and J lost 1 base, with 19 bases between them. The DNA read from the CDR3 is TGTGCCATCAGTGAGTACTCCCCCTTTTGGCAGGATAACTATGGC. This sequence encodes CAISEYSPFWQDNYG. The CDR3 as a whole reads CAISEYSPFWQDNYGYTF.

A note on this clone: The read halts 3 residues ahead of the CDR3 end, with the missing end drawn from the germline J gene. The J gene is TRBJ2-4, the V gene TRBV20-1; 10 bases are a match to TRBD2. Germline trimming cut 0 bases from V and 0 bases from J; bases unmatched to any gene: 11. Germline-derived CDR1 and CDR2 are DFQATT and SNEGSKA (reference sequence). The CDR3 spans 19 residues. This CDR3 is CSARDGVKRGGLAKNIQYF. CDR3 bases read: TGCAGTGCTAGAGACGGGGTAAAGCGGGGGGGACTAGCCAAAAACATT.

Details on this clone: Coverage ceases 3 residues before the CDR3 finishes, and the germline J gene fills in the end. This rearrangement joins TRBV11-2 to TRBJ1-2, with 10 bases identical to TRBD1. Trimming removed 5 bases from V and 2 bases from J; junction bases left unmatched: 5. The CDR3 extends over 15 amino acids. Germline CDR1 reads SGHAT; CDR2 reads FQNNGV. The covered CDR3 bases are TGTGCCAGCAGCGGACAGGGGGTCTCCAACTATGGC. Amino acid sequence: CASSGQGVSNYG. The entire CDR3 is CASSGQGVSNYGYTF.

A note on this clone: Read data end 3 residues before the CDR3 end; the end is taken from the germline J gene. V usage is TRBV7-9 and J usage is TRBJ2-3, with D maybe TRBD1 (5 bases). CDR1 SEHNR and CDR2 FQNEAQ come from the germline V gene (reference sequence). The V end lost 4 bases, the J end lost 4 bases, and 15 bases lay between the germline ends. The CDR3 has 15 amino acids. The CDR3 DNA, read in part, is TGTGCCAGCAGCTCAAGCAGGGTTGTCGCAGATACG. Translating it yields CASSSSRVVADT. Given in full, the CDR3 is CASSSSRVVADTQYF.

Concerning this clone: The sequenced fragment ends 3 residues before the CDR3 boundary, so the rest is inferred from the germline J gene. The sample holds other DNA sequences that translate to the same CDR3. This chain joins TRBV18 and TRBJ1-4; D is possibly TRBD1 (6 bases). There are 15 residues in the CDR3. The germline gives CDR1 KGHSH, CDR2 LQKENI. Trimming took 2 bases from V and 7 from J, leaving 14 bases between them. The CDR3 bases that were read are TGTGCCAGCTCACCAGTCCAGGGGCAAGGTGAAAAA. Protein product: CASSPVQGQGEK. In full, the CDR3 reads CASSPVQGQGEKLFF.

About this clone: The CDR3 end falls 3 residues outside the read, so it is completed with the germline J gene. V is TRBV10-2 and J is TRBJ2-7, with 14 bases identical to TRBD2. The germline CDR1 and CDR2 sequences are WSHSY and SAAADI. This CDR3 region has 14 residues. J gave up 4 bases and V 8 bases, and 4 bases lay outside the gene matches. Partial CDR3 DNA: TGCGCCAGCGGGACTAGCGGGAGTAATTACGAG. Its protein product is CASGTSGSNYE. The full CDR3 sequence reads CASGTSGSNYEQYF.

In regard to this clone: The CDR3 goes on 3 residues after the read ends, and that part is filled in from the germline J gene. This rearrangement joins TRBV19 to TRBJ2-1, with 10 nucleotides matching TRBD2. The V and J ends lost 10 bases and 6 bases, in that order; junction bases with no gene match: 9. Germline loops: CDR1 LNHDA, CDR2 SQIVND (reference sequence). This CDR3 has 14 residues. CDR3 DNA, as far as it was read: TGTGCCACCACTAGCGGGATGACCTTCAATGAG. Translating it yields CATTSGMTFNE. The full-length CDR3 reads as CATTSGMTFNEQFF.

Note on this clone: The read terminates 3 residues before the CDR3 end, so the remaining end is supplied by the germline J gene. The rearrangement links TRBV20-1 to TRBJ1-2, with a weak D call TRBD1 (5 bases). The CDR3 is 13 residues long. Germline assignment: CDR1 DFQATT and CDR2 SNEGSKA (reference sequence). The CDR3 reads CSAKDTAVRGYTF. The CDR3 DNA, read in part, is TGCAGTGCTAAGGACACCGCGGTTCGGGGC.

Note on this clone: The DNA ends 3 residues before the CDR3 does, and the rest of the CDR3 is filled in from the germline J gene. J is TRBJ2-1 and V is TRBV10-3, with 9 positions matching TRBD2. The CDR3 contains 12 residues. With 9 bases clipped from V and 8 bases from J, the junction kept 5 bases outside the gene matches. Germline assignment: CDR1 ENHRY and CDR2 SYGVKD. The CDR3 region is CAMNSGSYEQFF. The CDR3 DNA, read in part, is TGTGCCATGAATAGCGGGAGCTATGAG.

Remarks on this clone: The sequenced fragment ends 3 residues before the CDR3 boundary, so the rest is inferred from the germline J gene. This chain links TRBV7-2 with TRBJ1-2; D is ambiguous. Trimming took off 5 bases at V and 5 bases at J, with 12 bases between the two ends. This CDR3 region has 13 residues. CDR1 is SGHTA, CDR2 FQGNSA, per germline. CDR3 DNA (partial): TGTGCCAGCAGCCGCCCAGAGACTTATGGC. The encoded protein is CASSRPETYG. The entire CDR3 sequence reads CASSRPETYGYTF.

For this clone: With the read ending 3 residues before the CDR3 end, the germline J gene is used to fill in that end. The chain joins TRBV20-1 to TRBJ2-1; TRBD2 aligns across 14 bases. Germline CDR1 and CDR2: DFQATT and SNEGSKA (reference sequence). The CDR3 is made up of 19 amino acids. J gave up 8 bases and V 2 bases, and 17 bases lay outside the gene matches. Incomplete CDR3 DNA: TGCAGTGCTAGACACGGCGGAGGACTAGCGGGAGGTCCCACAGATGAG. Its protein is CSARHGGGLAGGPTDE. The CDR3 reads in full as CSARHGGGLAGGPTDEQFF.